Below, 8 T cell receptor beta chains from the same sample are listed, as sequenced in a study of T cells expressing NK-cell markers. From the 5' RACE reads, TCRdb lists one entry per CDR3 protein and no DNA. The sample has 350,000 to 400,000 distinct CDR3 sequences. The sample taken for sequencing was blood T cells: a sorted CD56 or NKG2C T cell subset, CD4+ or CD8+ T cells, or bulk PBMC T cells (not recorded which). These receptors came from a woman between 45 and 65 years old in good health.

The CDR3 here is CASRTGTRRETQYF. The V call is TRBV2, the J call TRBJ2-5; the D call of TRBD1 rests on TCRdb alone, since no DNA is present to check it. This CDR3 contains 14 residues. Germline V gene lookup returns CDR1 SNHLY and CDR2 FYNNEI.

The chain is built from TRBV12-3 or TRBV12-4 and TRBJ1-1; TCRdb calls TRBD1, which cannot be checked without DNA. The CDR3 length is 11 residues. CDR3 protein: CASSLRGEAFF.

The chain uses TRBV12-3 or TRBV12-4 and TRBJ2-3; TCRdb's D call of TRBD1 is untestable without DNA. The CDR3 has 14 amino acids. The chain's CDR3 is CASSRPPSTDTQYF.

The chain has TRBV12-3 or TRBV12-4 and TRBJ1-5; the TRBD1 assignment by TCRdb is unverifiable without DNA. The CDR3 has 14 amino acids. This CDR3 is CASSPDREGQPQHF.

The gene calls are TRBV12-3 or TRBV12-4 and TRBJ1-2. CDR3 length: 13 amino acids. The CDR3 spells CASSFVPNYGYTF.

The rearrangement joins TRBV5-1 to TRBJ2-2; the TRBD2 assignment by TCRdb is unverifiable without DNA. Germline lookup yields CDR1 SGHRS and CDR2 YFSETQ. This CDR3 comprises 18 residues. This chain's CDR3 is CASSPARGTGGRTGELFF.

The CDR3 sequence: CATSDTGQGRKPQHF. J is TRBJ1-5 and V is TRBV24-1; as DNA is missing, the TRBD1 call by TCRdb cannot be tested. Germline V gene data show CDR1 as KGHDR and CDR2 as SFDVKD. The CDR3 spans 15 residues.

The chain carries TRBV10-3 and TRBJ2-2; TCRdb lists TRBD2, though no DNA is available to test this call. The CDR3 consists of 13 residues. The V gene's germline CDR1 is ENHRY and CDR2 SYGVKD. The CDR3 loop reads CAIGTTKTGELFF.